This T cell receptor (beta chain) was sequenced for a study of cytotoxic CD8 clonotypes in ibrutinib-treated CLL. Broader study findings: Clonality grew at ibrutinib response; at progression, it decreased back toward baseline. Sustained-remission patients were sampled at one set of times and progressing patients at different ones. Public clonotypes, an uncommon group, contracted or remained stable on treatment.

Here immunoSEQ multiplex PCR was the method, and the copy in TCRdb shows in-frame clones only, minus some. This table has 200,000 or so clones, about three quarters appearing once. This CDR3 has 16 amino acids. The V end was cut by 1 base, the J end by 0 bases, with 13 bases between. Per germline, CDR1 SQVTM and CDR2 ANQGSEA. Remarks on this clone: The antigen is undetermined.

J is TRBJ2-1 and V is TRBV29-1, with D perhaps TRBD2 (5 bases). The TCR sequence derives from a human donor with chronic lymphocytic leukemia. The specimen was PBMCs, collected after 12 months of ibrutinib treatment. CDR3 in DNA: TGCAGCGTTGAAGGCGGAGAAGGGAGCTCCTACAATGAGCAGTTCTTC. The encoded protein is CSVEGGEGSSYNEQFF.